The 25 T cell receptor beta chains below were found in one sample sequenced in a study of shared clonotypes between healthy human individuals. This table comes from immunoSEQ multiplex PCR, and its TCRdb copy is limited to in-frame clones, with some not included. In the table there are roughly 1,800,000 clones, about 95% of which are singletons. The naive CD8 fraction comprised CD45RO-negative cells positively selected for CCR7 and excluded terminally differentiated effector memory CD45RA+ cells. Sequencing was carried out using naive CD8+ T cells sorted from blood. All receptors derive from a man aged 18 to 29 in good health.

This clone was counted once. The chain couples TRBV18 to TRBJ1-2, with 7 bases that match TRBD1. This CDR3 is 13 amino acids long. After removal of 9 bases from V and 3 bases from J, the junction contained 7 bases not matched to a gene. Germline CDR1 reads KGHSH; CDR2 reads LQKENI. DNA for the CDR3: TGTGCCAGTGACGGGACAGACCACTATGGCTACACCTTC. Translation: CASDGTDHYGYTF.

CDR3 in DNA: TGTGCCAGCAGTTTTCGGTCAGGAACATTATACGAGCAGTACTTC. This sequence encodes CASSFRSGTLYEQYF. V is TRBV27 and J is TRBJ2-7; no clear D. Germline values: CDR1 MNHEY, CDR2 SMNVEV (reference sequence). V lost 3 bases to trimming and J lost 4 bases, with 16 bases between them. The CDR3 length is 15 residues.

V and J are TRBV10-2 and TRBJ1-2; D gene unclear. V shed 3 bases and J shed 3 bases, with 8 bases lying between them. The germline CDR1 and CDR2 sequences are WSHSY and SAAADI. This CDR3 is 13 amino acids long. CDR3 in amino acids: CASSDRTDYGYTF. The CDR3, as DNA: TGCGCCAGCAGTGACAGGACCGACTATGGCTACACCTTC.

CDR3 nucleotides: TGTGCCTGGAGTTTAAACGGCAACACTGAAGCTTTCTTT. Its translation is CAWSLNGNTEAFF. The chain links TRBV30 to TRBJ1-1; D gene unclear. The CDR3 length is 13 residues. CDR1 and CDR2 (germline): GTSNPN, SVGIG (reference sequence). V was clipped by 2 bases and J by 2 bases, with 9 bases between them.

The chain couples TRBV10-1 to TRBJ2-1; perhaps D is TRBD1 or TRBD2 (5 bases each). The V and J ends lost 3 bases and 4 bases respectively, with 13 bases between them. CDR1 WNHNN and CDR2 SYGVQD come from the germline V gene (reference sequence). The CDR3 spans 15 residues. CDR3 sequence reads: CASSEGDQIYNEQFF. The CDR3 bases are TGCGCCAGCAGTGAAGGGGACCAAATATACAATGAGCAGTTCTTC.

V gene TRBV13 combines with J gene TRBJ2-7; tentatively, D is TRBD1 (5 bases). V shed 1 base and J shed 3 bases, with 10 bases lying between them. Germline V gives CDR1 PRHDT, CDR2 FYEKMQ (reference sequence). This CDR3 has 14 amino acids. CDR3 DNA sequence: TGTGCCAGCAGCTTAGTCCAGGGATACTACGAGCAGTACTTC. This translates into CASSLVQGYYEQYF.

J is TRBJ1-5 and V is TRBV6-1; 9 bases match TRBD1. Germline V lookup: CDR1 MNHNS, CDR2 SASEGT. Trimming took 7 bases from V and 6 from J; bases not matched to a gene: 7. The CDR3 sequence is 14 residues long. The CDR3 is CASKWTGVPQPQHF. The CDR3 DNA follows: TGTGCCAGCAAATGGACAGGGGTCCCTCAGCCCCAGCATTTT.

The chain couples TRBV5-1 to TRBJ2-7, with D perhaps given as TRBD1 or TRBD2 (6 bases each). Germline V gives CDR1 SGHRS, CDR2 YFSETQ. The V gene lost 4 bases and the J gene lost 3 bases, with 14 bases spanning the gap. The CDR3 sequence is 14 residues long. The CDR3 nucleotides are TGCGCCAGCAGCCCAGGGGACTCGAACTACGAGCAGTACTTC. Translating it yields CASSPGDSNYEQYF.

As to this clone: Within the sample, other DNA sequences also encode this same CDR3. The chain is built from TRBV4-1 and TRBJ2-1; tentative D call: TRBD1 (6 bases). The V gene lost 3 bases and the J gene lost 3 bases, with 6 bases spanning the gap. Germline V gene sequence: CDR1 MGHRA, CDR2 YSYEKL. This CDR3 region has 13 residues. The CDR3 bases are TGCGCCAGCAGCCAGGACAGCTACAATGAGCAGTTCTTC. It codes for CASSQDSYNEQFF.

V gene TRBV14 combines with J gene TRBJ1-6, with a weak D call TRBD1 (5 bases). Germline V gene lookup returns CDR1 SGHDN and CDR2 FVKESK. The CDR3 length is 17 residues. Trimming stripped 8 bases from V and 4 bases from J, with 21 bases between. CDR3 in DNA: TGTGCCAGCTCAAATACAGGTGGAGGACCATATAATTCACCCCTCCACTTT. Its translation is CASSNTGGGPYNSPLHF.

This sequence joins TRBV7-6 and TRBJ2-7; 8 bases map to TRBD1. Germline V gene data show CDR1 as SGHVS and CDR2 as FNYEAQ. The ends lost 2 bases at V and 5 bases at J; junction bases unmatched: 5. The CDR3 has 14 residues. The CDR3 is CASSLSAGGNEQYF. The DNA for the CDR3 is TGTGCCAGCAGCTTATCCGCAGGGGGCAACGAGCAGTACTTC.

This clone was observed a single time. V and J are TRBV27 and TRBJ2-7; 13 bases line up with TRBD2. The V segment lost 4 bases and the J segment 5 bases; nucleotides outside the gene matches: 23. From germline, CDR1 is MNHEY and CDR2 SMNVEV (reference sequence). This CDR3 contains 21 residues. The CDR3 DNA is TGTGCCAGCAGTTCCCTAACAGGGGAAGGGGGACTAGCGGGGTCTTGGAACGAGCAGTACTTC. This gives the protein CASSSLTGEGGLAGSWNEQYF.

About this clone itself: Distinct nucleotide sequences in the sample also encode this CDR3. J is TRBJ1-1 and V is TRBV7-9; possibly TRBD1 for D (5 bases). CDR1 SEHNR and CDR2 FQNEAQ come from the germline V gene (reference sequence). With 5 bases removed from V and 0 bases from J, the gap between germline ends came to 10 bases. CDR3 length equals 14 residues. The CDR3 DNA follows: TGTGCCAGCAGCCTCGGACATTTGAACACTGAAGCTTTCTTT. It specifies CASSLGHLNTEAFF.

This chain connects TRBV4-1 to TRBJ2-3; D may be TRBD2 (6 bases). In germline, CDR1 is MGHRA, CDR2 YSYEKL. The CDR3 extends over 15 amino acids. Trimming took 3 bases from V and 2 from J, leaving 12 bases between them. CDR3 region: CASSQGTANTDTQYF. The CDR3 DNA follows: TGCGCCAGCAGCCAGGGGACTGCCAACACAGATACGCAGTATTTT.

The chain has TRBV27 and TRBJ2-7; D possibly corresponds to TRBD1 (8 bases). The germline V gene encodes CDR1 MNHEY and CDR2 SMNVEV (reference sequence). Trimming pared 3 bases from V and 1 base from J, leaving 13 bases between. There are 15 residues in the CDR3. DNA of the CDR3: TGTGCCAGCAGTTTCACAGGGGGGGGGTCCTACGAGCAGTACTTC. Its translation: CASSFTGGGSYEQYF.

The chain carries TRBV9 and TRBJ2-7; no clear D gene. The CDR3 loop spans 14 amino acids. CDR1 SGDLS and CDR2 YYNGEE come from the germline V gene. Trimming took 0 bases from V and 2 from J, leaving 9 bases between them. The CDR3 nucleotides read TGTGCCAGCAGCGTAGGTCTTGAAACCTACGAGCAGTACTTC. Its protein is CASSVGLETYEQYF.

J is TRBJ2-5 and V is TRBV9; weak D call: TRBD1 (7 bases). CDR3 length: 14 residues. The germline V gene encodes CDR1 SGDLS and CDR2 YYNGEE. Between the trimmed V and J ends, which lost 3 bases and 4 bases, there was a span of 13 bases. CDR3 protein: CASSGQGAGETQYF. CDR3 DNA: TGTGCCAGCAGCGGACAGGGAGCGGGAGAGACCCAGTACTTC.

J is TRBJ2-7 and V is TRBV9, with D perhaps TRBD1 (7 bases). The germline CDR1 and CDR2 sequences are SGDLS and YYNGEE. V was trimmed by 2 bases and J by 2 bases, leaving 17 bases between them. There are 16 residues in the CDR3. DNA for the CDR3: TGTGCCAGCAGCGTTAATCAGGGGGGCTTAACCTACGAGCAGTACTTC. Protein sequence: CASSVNQGGLTYEQYF. Combining the CDR3 with reference TRBV9 and TRBJ2-7 gives the whole variable domain DSGVTQTPKHLITATGQRVTLRCSPRSGDLSVYWYQQSLDQGLQFLIQYYNGEERAKGNILERFSAQQFPDLHSELNLSSLELGDSALYFCASSVNQGGLTYEQYFGPGTRLTVT.

Concerning this clone itself: Additional DNA sequences in this sample encode the identical CDR3. This sequence joins TRBV9 and TRBJ2-3, with TRBD2 matching 9 bases. Per germline, CDR1 SGDLS and CDR2 YYNGEE. Trimming took 2 bases from V and 0 from J; bases not matched to a gene: 1. The CDR3 contains 15 residues. CDR3 loop: CASSVSGGSTDTQYF. The CDR3 bases are TGTGCCAGCAGCGTCAGCGGGGGGAGCACAGATACGCAGTATTTT. The full variable domain, completed using reference TRBV9 and TRBJ2-3, is DSGVTQTPKHLITATGQRVTLRCSPRSGDLSVYWYQQSLDQGLQFLIQYYNGEERAKGNILERFSAQQFPDLHSELNLSSLELGDSALYFCASSVSGGSTDTQYFGPGTRLTVL.

The rearrangement uses TRBV29-1 and TRBJ2-7, with D tentatively TRBD2 (6 bases). Germline CDR1 SQVTM, CDR2 ANQGSEA. Trimming stripped 5 bases from V and 6 bases from J, with 11 bases between. This CDR3 comprises 11 residues. CDR3 DNA: TGCAGCGTTTTGTGGGGAGGCGAGCAGTACTTC. Its translation: CSVLWGGEQYF.

V is TRBV7-9 and J is TRBJ2-1; 12 bases are a match to TRBD2. The CDR3 covers 16 residues. The germline V gene encodes CDR1 SEHNR and CDR2 FQNEAQ (reference sequence). The trim removed 4 bases at V and 8 bases at J, leaving 9 bases unmatched. In DNA, the CDR3 is TGTGCCAGCAGCTACTCTAGCGGGGGGGCCGGCCATGAGCAGTTCTTC. It is translated as CASSYSSGGAGHEQFF.

V and J are TRBV5-1 and TRBJ2-2, with 11 bases lining up with TRBD1. J was trimmed by 7 bases and V by 2 bases; bases with no gene match: 4. Germline-derived CDR1 and CDR2 are SGHRS and YFSETQ. The CDR3 consists of 15 residues. This CDR3 is CASSFWTGGYGELFF. The CDR3 nucleotides are TGCGCCAGCAGCTTCTGGACAGGGGGCTACGGGGAGCTGTTTTTT. Looking up the rest from reference TRBV5-1 and TRBJ2-2 gives the full variable domain: KAGVTQTPRYLIKTRGQQVTLSCSPISGHRSVSWYQQTPGQGLQFLFEYFSETQRNKGNFPGRFSGRQFSNSRSEMNVSTLELGDSALYLCASSFWTGGYGELFFGEGSRLTVL.

The chain is built from TRBV30 and TRBJ1-1; no reliable D call. There are 13 residues in the CDR3. Trimming shortened V by 4 bases and J by 4 bases, and 13 bases separated the two germline ends. Germline CDR1 GTSNPN, CDR2 SVGIG (reference sequence). The CDR3 coding sequence is TGTGCCTGGATTTCGAGGGAGGCCACTGAAGCTTTCTTT. The encoded protein is CAWISREATEAFF.

This chain links TRBV6-1 with TRBJ2-7; no reliable D call. This CDR3 has 11 amino acids. V was trimmed by 7 bases and J by 2 bases, leaving 6 bases between them. In germline, CDR1 is MNHNS, CDR2 SASEGT. The CDR3 is CASTPAYEQYF. In nucleotides, the CDR3 is TGTGCCAGCACTCCCGCCTACGAGCAGTACTTC.

This chain uses TRBV5-1 with TRBJ2-1; D gene unclear. Trimming left V 0 bases short and J 6 bases short, with 13 bases between. This CDR3 has 15 amino acids. In germline, CDR1 is SGHRS, CDR2 YFSETQ. CDR3 coding DNA: TGCGCCAGCAGCTTGGTGTCACTTGGAGTCAATGAGCAGTTCTTC. Translating it yields CASSLVSLGVNEQFF.